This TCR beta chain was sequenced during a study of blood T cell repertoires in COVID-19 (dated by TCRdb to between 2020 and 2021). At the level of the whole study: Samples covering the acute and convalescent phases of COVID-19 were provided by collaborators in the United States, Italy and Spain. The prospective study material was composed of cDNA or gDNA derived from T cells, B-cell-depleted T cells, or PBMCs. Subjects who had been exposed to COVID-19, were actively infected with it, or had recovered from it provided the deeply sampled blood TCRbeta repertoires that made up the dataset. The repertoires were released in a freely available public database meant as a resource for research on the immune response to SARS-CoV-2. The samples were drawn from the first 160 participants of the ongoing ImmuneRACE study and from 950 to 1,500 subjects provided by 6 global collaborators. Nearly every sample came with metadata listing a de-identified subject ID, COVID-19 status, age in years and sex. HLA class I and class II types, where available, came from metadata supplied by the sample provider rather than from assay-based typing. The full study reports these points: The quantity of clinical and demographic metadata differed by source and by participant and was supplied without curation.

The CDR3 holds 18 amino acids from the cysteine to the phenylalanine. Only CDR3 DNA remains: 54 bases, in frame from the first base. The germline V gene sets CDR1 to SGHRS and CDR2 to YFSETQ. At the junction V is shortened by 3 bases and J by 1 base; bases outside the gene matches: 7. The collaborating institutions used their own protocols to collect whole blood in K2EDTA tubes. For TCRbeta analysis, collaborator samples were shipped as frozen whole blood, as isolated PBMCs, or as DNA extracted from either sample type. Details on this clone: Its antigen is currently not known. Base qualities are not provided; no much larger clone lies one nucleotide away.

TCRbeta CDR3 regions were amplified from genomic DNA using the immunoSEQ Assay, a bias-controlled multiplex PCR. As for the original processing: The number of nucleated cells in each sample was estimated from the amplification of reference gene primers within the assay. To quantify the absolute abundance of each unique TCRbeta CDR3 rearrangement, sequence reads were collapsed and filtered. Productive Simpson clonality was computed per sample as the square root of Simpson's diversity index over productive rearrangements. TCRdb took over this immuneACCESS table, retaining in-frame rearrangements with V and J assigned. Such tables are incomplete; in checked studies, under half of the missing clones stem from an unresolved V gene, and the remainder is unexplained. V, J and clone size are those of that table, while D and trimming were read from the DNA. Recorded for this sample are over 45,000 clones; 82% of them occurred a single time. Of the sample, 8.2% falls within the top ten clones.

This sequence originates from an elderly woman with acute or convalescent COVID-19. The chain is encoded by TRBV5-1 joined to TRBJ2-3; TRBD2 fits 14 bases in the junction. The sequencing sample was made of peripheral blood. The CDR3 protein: CASSSTSGGVSGTDTQYF. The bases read TGCGCCAGCAGCTCGACTAGCGGGGGGGTGTCTGGCACAGATACGCAGTATTTT. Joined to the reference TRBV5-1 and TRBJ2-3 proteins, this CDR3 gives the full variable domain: KAGVTQTPRYLIKTRGQQVTLSCSPISGHRSVSWYQQTPGQGLQFLFEYFSETQRNKGNFPGRFSGRQFSNSRSEMNVSTLELGDSALYLCASSSTSGGVSGTDTQYFGPGTRLTVL.